This T cell receptor (beta chain) was profiled in a study of CD8+CD57+ T cells in acquired aplastic anemia. On the study more broadly: Across the sorted CD4+ and CD8+ cells, DNA amounts averaged about 3 ug. Broader study findings: Patients and controls had in common approximately 28 CD8+ CDR3 sequences. Simpson's diversity of CD8+ cells was not significantly different in patients compared with controls.

This clonotype appeared a few times. Its matching antigen is unknown. The V gene's germline CDR1 is KGHDR and CDR2 SFDVKD. Deletions cut 4 bases from V and 1 base from J, with 6 bases between. This CDR3 spans 13 amino acids. The template used for profiling TCR beta VDJ and CDR3 was genomic DNA. TCRdb itself ran the reads through MiXCR, one entry per CDR3 protein. This sample has 75,000 to 80,000 distinct CDR3 sequences; roughly 72% occur once, and the top ten carry around 80%. Patients who underwent sequencing had shown CD8+CD57+ cell expansion by flow cytometry. Diagnosis of severe acquired aplastic anemia applied to all patients.

The material sequenced was sorted CD4+, CD8+, or CD8+CD57+ T cells (not recorded which) from PBMCs. The clonotype originates from a human donor with aplastic anemia. The chain carries TRBV24-1 and TRBJ1-1; D ambiguous. CDR3 sequence (DNA): TGTGCCACCAGTGACCGGTGGAACACTGAAGCTTTCTTT. It is translated as CATSDRWNTEAFF.